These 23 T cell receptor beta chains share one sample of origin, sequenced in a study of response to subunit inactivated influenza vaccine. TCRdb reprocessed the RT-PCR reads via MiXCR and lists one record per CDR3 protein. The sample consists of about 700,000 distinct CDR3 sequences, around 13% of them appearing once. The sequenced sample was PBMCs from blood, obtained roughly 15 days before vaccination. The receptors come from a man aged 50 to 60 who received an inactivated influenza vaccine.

CDR3 in DNA: TGCAGCGTTGAGGGTCCCGGGGAGCTGTTTTTT. Its translation is CSVEGPGELFF. The J gene is TRBJ2-2, the V gene TRBV29-1; D remains unclear. There are 11 residues in the CDR3. The V end was cut by 3 bases, the J end by 6 bases, with 5 bases between. CDR1 and CDR2 from the germline V gene are SQVTM and ANQGSEA.

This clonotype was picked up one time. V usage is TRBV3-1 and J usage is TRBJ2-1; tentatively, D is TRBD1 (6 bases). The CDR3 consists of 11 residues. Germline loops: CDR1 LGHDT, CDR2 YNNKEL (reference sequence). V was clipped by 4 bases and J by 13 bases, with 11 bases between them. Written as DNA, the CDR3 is TGTGCCAGCAGCCCGGGACAAGCACAGTTCTTC. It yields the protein CASSPGQAQFF.

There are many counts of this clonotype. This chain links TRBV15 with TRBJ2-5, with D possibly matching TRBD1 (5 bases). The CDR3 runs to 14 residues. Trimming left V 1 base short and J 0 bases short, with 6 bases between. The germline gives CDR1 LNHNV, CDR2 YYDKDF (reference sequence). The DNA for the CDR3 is TGTGCCACCAGCAGAGGACAGAACCAAGAGACCCAGTACTTC. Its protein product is CATSRGQNQETQYF.

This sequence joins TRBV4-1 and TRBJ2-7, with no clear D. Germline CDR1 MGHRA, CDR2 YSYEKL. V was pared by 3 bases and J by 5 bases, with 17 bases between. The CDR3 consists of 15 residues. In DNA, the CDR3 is TGCGCCAGCAGCCATCCCAGCAGGAAAGTCCACGAGCAGTACTTC. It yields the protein CASSHPSRKVHEQYF.

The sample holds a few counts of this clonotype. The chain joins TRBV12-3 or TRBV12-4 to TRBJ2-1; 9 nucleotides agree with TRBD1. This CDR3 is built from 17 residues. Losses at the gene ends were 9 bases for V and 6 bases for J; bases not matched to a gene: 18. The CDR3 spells CASLRRQPGQGSNEQFF. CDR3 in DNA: TGTGCCAGTCTCCGCCGTCAGCCGGGACAGGGATCCAATGAGCAGTTCTTC.

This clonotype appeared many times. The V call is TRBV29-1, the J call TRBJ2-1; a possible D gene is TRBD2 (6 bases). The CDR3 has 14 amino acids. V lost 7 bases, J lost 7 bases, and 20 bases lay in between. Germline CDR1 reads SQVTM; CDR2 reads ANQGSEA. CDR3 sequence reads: CSGGLQEGWNEQFF. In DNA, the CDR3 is TGCAGCGGGGGACTGCAGGAGGGGTGGAATGAGCAGTTCTTC.

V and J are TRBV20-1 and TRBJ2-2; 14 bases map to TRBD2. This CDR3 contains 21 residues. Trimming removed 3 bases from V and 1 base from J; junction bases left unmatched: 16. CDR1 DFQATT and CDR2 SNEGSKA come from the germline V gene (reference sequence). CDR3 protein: CSARAGTSGSRWGGNTGELFF. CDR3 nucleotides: TGCAGTGCTAGGGCAGGGACTAGCGGGAGTCGGTGGGGTGGGAACACCGGGGAGCTGTTTTTT.

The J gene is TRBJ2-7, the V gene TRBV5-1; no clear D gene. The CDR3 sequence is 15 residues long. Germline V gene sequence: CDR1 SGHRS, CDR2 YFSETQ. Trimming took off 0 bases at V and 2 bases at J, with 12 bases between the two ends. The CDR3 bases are TGCGCCAGCAGCTTGGAGTCGCAGCCACCCTACGAGCAGTACTTC. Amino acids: CASSLESQPPYEQYF.

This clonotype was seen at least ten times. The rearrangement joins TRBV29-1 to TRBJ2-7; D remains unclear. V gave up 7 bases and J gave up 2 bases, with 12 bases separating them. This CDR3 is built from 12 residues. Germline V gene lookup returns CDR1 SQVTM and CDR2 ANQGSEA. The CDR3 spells CSARTEPYEQYF. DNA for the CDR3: TGCAGCGCTAGGACGGAACCCTACGAGCAGTACTTC.

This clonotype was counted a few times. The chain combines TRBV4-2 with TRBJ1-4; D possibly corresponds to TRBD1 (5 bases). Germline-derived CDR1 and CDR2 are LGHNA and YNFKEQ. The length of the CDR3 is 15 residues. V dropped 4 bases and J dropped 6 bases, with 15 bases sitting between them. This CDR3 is CASSPGTLGDEKLFF. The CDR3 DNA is TGTGCCAGCAGCCCCGGGACTCTAGGCGATGAAAAACTGTTTTTT.

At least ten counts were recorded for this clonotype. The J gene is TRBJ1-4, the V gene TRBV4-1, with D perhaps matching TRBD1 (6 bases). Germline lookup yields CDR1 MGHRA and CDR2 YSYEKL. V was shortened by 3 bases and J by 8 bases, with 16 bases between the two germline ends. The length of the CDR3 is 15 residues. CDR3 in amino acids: CASSQGRAGDEKLFF. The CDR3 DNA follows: TGCGCCAGCAGCCAGGGCAGGGCAGGGGACGAAAAACTGTTTTTT.

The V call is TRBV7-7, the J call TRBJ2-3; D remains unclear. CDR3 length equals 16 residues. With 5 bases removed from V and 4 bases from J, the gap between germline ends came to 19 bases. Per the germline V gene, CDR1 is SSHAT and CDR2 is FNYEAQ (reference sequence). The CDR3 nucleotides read TGTGCCAGCAGCCGACGGTCAGGATCCGGGTCAGATACGCAGTATTTT. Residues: CASSRRSGSGSDTQYF.

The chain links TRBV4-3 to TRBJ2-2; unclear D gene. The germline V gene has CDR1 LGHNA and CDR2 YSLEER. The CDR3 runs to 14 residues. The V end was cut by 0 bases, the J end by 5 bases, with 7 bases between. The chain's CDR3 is CASSQDRQTGELFF. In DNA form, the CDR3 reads TGCGCCAGCAGCCAAGATAGGCAGACCGGGGAGCTGTTTTTT.

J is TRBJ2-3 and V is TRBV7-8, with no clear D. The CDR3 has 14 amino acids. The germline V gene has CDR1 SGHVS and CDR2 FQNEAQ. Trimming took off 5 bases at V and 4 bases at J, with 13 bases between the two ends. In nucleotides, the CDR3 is TGTGCCAGCAGCCTCCTCAACGGCCCAGATACGCAGTATTTT. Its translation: CASSLLNGPDTQYF.

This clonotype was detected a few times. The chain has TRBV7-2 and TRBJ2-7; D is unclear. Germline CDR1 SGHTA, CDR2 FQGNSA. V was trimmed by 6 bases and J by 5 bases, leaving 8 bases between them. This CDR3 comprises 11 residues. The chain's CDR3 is CASRGWDEQYF. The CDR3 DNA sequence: TGTGCCAGCAGGGGTTGGGACGAGCAGTACTTC.

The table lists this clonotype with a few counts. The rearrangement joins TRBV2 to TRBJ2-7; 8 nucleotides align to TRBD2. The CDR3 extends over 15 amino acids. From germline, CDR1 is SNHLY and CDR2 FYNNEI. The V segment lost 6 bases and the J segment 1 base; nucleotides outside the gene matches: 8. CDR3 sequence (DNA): TGTGCCAGCAGGGCCGGGACTAGATCGTCCTACGAGCAGTACTTC. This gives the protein CASRAGTRSSYEQYF.

CDR3 in amino acids: CATSRDLGVGETQYF. The DNA for the CDR3 is TGTGCCACCAGCAGAGACTTGGGGGTTGGGGAGACCCAGTACTTC. The V gene is TRBV15, the J gene TRBJ2-5; either TRBD1 or TRBD2 may fit D (5 bases each). CDR3 length equals 15 residues. Trimming shortened V by 0 bases and J by 5 bases, and 13 bases separated the two germline ends. The V gene's germline CDR1 is LNHNV and CDR2 YYDKDF (reference sequence).

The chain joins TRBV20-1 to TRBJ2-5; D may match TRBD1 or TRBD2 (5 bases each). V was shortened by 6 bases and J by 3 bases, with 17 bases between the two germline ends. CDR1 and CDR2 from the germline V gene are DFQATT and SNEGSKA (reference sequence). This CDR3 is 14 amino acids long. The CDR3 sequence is CSAYTGRREETQYF. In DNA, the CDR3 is TGCAGTGCGTACACGGGACGGAGAGAAGAGACCCAGTACTTC.

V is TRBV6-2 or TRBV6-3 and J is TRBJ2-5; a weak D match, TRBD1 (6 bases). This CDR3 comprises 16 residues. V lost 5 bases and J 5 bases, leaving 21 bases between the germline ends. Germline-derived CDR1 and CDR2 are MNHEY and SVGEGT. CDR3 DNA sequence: TGTGCCAGCAGTGGGGCCACGCCAGGGGTTCGGGAGACCCAGTACTTC. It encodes CASSGATPGVRETQYF.

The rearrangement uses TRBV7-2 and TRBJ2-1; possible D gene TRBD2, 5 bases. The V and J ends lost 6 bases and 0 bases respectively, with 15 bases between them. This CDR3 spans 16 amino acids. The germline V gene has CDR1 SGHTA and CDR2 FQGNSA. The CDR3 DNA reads TGTGCCAGCAGTCGCTATGGCGGGTACTCCTACAATGAGCAGTTCTTC. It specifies CASSRYGGYSYNEQFF.

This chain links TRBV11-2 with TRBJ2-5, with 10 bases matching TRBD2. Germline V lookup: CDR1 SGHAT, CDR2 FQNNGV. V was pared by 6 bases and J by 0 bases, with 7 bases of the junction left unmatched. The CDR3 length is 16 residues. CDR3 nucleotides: TGTGCCAGCAGACGGACTAGCGGAAATTACCAAGAGACCCAGTACTTC. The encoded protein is CASRRTSGNYQETQYF. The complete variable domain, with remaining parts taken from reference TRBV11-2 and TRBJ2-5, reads EAGVAQSPRYKIIEKRQSVAFWCNPISGHATLYWYQQILGQGPKLLIQFQNNGVVDDSQLPKDRFSAERLKGVDSTLKIQPAKLEDSAVYLCASRRTSGNYQETQYFGPGTRLLVL.

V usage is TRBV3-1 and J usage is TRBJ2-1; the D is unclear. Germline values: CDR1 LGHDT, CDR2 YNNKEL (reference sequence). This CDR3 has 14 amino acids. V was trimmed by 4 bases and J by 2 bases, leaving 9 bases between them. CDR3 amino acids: CASSPRAAYNEQFF. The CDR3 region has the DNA TGTGCCAGCAGCCCCCGGGCGGCCTACAATGAGCAGTTCTTC.

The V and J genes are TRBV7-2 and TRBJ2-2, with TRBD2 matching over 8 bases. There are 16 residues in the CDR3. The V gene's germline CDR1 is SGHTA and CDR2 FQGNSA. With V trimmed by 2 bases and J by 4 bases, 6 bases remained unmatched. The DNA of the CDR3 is TGTGCCAGCAGCTTACCAGTCCTAGCGGGCACCGGGGAGCTGTTTTTT. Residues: CASSLPVLAGTGELFF. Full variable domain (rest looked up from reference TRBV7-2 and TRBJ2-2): GAGVSQSPSNKVTEKGKDVELRCDPISGHTALYWYRQSLGQGLEFLIYFQGNSAPDKSGLPSDRFSAERTGGSVSTLTIQRTQQEDSAVYLCASSLPVLAGTGELFFGEGSRLTVL.